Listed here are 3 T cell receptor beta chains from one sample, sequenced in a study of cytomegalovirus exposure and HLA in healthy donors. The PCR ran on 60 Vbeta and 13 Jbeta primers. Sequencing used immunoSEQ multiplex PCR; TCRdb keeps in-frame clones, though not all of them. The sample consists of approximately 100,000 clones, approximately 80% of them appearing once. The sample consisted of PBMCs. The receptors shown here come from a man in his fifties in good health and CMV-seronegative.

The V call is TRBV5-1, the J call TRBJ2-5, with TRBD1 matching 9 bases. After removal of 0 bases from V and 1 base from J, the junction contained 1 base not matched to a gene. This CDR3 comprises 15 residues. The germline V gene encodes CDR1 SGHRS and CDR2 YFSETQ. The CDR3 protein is CASSLGTGVQETQYF. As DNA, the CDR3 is TGCGCCAGCAGCTTGGGGACAGGGGTCCAAGAGACCCAGTACTTC.

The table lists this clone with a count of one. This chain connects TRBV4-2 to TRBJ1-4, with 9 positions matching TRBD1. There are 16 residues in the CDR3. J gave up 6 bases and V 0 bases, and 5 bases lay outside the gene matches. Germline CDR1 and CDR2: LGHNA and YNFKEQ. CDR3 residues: CASSQDGTGLDEKLFF. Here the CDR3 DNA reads TGTGCCAGCAGCCAAGACGGGACAGGGTTGGATGAAAAACTGTTTTTT.

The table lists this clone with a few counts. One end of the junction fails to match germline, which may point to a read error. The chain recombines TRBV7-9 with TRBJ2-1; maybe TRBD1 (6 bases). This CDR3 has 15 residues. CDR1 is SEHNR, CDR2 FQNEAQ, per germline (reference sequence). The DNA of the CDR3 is TGTTCCAGCAGCCCTAGACAGGTCGTCATAGATGAGCAGTTCTTC. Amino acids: CSSSPRQVVIDEQFF.